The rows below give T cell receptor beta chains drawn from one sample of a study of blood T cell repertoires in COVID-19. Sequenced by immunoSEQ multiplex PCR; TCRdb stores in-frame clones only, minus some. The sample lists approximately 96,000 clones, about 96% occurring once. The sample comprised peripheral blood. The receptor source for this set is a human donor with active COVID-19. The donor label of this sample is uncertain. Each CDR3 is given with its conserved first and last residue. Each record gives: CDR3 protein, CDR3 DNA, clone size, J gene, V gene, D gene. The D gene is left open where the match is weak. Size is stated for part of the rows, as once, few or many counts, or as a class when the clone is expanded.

CDR3 protein: CASQREWDTGELFF
CDR3 DNA: TGTGCCAGCCAGCGGGAGTGGGACACCGGGGAGCTGTTTTTT
clone size: -
J gene: TRBJ2-2
V gene: TRBV7-2
D gene: TRBD2

CDR3 protein: CASSPLSGTSQETQYF
CDR3 DNA: TGTGCCAGCTCACCACTTTCCGGGACTAGTCAAGAGACCCAGTACTTC
clone size: -
J gene: TRBJ2-5
V gene: TRBV18
D gene: TRBD2

CDR3 protein: CASSENRRNTEAFF
CDR3 DNA: TGTGCCAGCAGTGAAAACAGGCGGAACACTGAAGCTTTCTTT
clone size: -
J gene: TRBJ1-1
V gene: TRBV2
D gene: -

CDR3 protein: CASSNTGGGQPQHF
CDR3 DNA: TGCGCCAGCAGCAATACAGGGGGGGGTCAGCCCCAGCATTTT
clone size: -
J gene: TRBJ1-5
V gene: TRBV5-1
D gene: TRBD1

CDR3 protein: CASSSLGGQGTGELFF
CDR3 DNA: TGTGCCAGCAGCTCCTTGGGGGGGCAGGGGACCGGGGAGCTGTTTTTT
clone size: -
J gene: TRBJ2-2
V gene: TRBV9
D gene: -

CDR3 protein: CAISAHRDSYEQYF
CDR3 DNA: TGTGCCATCAGTGCCCACAGGGACTCCTACGAGCAGTACTTC
clone size: -
J gene: TRBJ2-7
V gene: TRBV10-3
D gene: -

CDR3 protein: CATTDRTNSGNTIYF
CDR3 DNA: TGTGCCACCACGGACAGGACCAACTCTGGAAACACCATATATTTT
clone size: -
J gene: TRBJ1-3
V gene: TRBV19
D gene: TRBD1

CDR3 protein: CASSLSTGVPTQHF
CDR3 DNA: TGTGCCAGCAGCTTGTCTACAGGAGTTCCGACCCAGCATTTT
clone size: -
J gene: TRBJ1-5
V gene: TRBV5-6
D gene: -

CDR3 protein: CATSDPLADTQYF
CDR3 DNA: TGTGCCACCAGTGACCCACTAGCGGATACGCAGTATTTT
clone size: -
J gene: TRBJ2-3
V gene: TRBV24-1
D gene: TRBD2

CDR3 protein: CASSLEARAYFYEQYF
CDR3 DNA: TGTGCCAGCAGCTTAGAGGCGCGGGCCTACTTCTACGAGCAGTACTTC
clone size: -
J gene: TRBJ2-7
V gene: TRBV7-2
D gene: -

CDR3 protein: CASSFAGRSTNEKLFF
CDR3 DNA: TGTGCCAGCAGCTTCGCGGGGCGTTCAACTAATGAAAAACTGTTTTTT
clone size: -
J gene: TRBJ1-4
V gene: TRBV5-6
D gene: -

CDR3 protein: CASSHTSGRAVEQFF
CDR3 DNA: TGTGCCAGCAGCCATACTAGCGGGAGGGCGGTTGAGCAGTTCTTC
clone size: -
J gene: TRBJ2-1
V gene: TRBV6-5
D gene: TRBD2

CDR3 protein: CASSLKMIPRGHTKNTGELFF
CDR3 DNA: TGCGCCAGCAGCCTCAAGATGATTCCCAGGGGACATACTAAAAACACCGGGGAGCTGTTTTTT
clone size: -
J gene: TRBJ2-2
V gene: TRBV4-1
D gene: -

CDR3 protein: CASSLENYGYTF
CDR3 DNA: TGTGCCAGCAGTTTAGAGAACTATGGCTACACCTTC
clone size: -
J gene: TRBJ1-2
V gene: TRBV6-6
D gene: -

CDR3 protein: CASSRDTAPDEQYF
CDR3 DNA: TGTGCCAGCTCACGGGACACCGCCCCGGACGAGCAGTACTTC
clone size: -
J gene: TRBJ2-7
V gene: TRBV18
D gene: -

CDR3 protein: CASTGQGESTEAFF
CDR3 DNA: TGTGCCAGCACCGGACAGGGTGAAAGCACTGAAGCTTTCTTT
clone size: -
J gene: TRBJ1-1
V gene: TRBV6-5
D gene: TRBD1

CDR3 protein: CASSPGEYNEQFF
CDR3 DNA: TGTGCCAGCAGCCCGGGGGAATACAATGAGCAGTTCTTC
clone size: -
J gene: TRBJ2-1
V gene: TRBV7-2
D gene: -

CDR3 protein: CSVRREGNEQFF
CDR3 DNA: TGCAGCGTTCGCAGGGAGGGCAATGAGCAGTTCTTC
clone size: -
J gene: TRBJ2-1
V gene: TRBV29-1
D gene: TRBD2

CDR3 protein: CASSQVGQGPYEQYF
CDR3 DNA: TGTGCCAGCAGCCAAGTTGGGCAGGGGCCCTACGAGCAGTACTTC
clone size: -
J gene: TRBJ2-7
V gene: TRBV4-2
D gene: -

CDR3 protein: CASSQELQGGNEKLFF
CDR3 DNA: TGCGCCAGCAGCCAAGAACTTCAGGGCGGTAATGAAAAACTGTTTTTT
clone size: -
J gene: TRBJ1-4
V gene: TRBV4-3
D gene: -

CDR3 protein: CASSKDRDTNYEQYF
CDR3 DNA: TGCGCCAGCAGCAAGGACCGGGACACTAACTACGAGCAGTACTTC
clone size: -
J gene: TRBJ2-7
V gene: TRBV5-1
D gene: -

CDR3 protein: CASIGLGQKYGYTF
CDR3 DNA: TGTGCCAGCATCGGTCTGGGGCAGAAGTATGGCTACACCTTC
clone size: -
J gene: TRBJ1-2
V gene: TRBV6-5
D gene: -

CDR3 protein: CACNLPASGSYEQYF
CDR3 DNA: TGTGCCTGCAACCTGCCGGCTAGCGGGAGTTACGAGCAGTACTTC
clone size: -
J gene: TRBJ2-7
V gene: TRBV28
D gene: TRBD2

CDR3 protein: CASRTGGGDTQYF
CDR3 DNA: TGTGCCAGCAGGACAGGGGGGGGAGATACGCAGTATTTT
clone size: -
J gene: TRBJ2-3
V gene: TRBV5-8
D gene: TRBD1

CDR3 protein: CASSDAPARGLAENSYNEQFF
CDR3 DNA: TGCGCCAGCAGTGATGCCCCTGCCAGGGGACTAGCGGAGAACTCCTACAATGAGCAGTTCTTC
clone size: -
J gene: TRBJ2-1
V gene: TRBV10-1
D gene: TRBD2

CDR3 protein: CASSQSGRYYEQYF
CDR3 DNA: TGTGCCAGCAGCCAGAGCGGGCGTTACTACGAGCAGTACTTC
clone size: once
J gene: TRBJ2-7
V gene: TRBV6-6
D gene: -

CDR3 protein: CASSLAGGYYEQYF
CDR3 DNA: TGTGCCAGCAGCTTGGCGGGGGGGTACTACGAGCAGTACTTC
clone size: -
J gene: TRBJ2-7
V gene: TRBV5-6
D gene: TRBD2

CDR3 protein: CASRDRAYSEKLFF
CDR3 DNA: TGTGCCAGCCGGGACAGGGCGTATAGTGAAAAACTGTTTTTT
clone size: once
J gene: TRBJ1-4
V gene: TRBV19
D gene: TRBD1

CDR3 protein: CASSYNRGANEKLFF
CDR3 DNA: TGTGCCAGCTCATACAACAGGGGGGCTAATGAAAAACTGTTTTTT
clone size: -
J gene: TRBJ1-4
V gene: TRBV18
D gene: TRBD1

CDR3 protein: CASSPPTGNTEAFF
CDR3 DNA: TGTGCCAGCTCACCCCCGACAGGAAACACTGAAGCTTTCTTT
clone size: -
J gene: TRBJ1-1
V gene: TRBV18
D gene: -

CDR3 protein: CSVETRGIHSYEQYF
CDR3 DNA: TGCAGCGTTGAAACCCGGGGGATACACTCCTACGAGCAGTACTTC
clone size: -
J gene: TRBJ2-7
V gene: TRBV29-1
D gene: -

CDR3 protein: CASSPQLGGSYNEQFF
CDR3 DNA: TGTGCCAGCAGCCCCCAGTTGGGGGGCTCCTACAATGAGCAGTTCTTC
clone size: -
J gene: TRBJ2-1
V gene: TRBV7-6
D gene: -

CDR3 protein: CASSPGQGPSFF
CDR3 DNA: TGTGCCAGCTCGCCGGGACAGGGCCCGTCTTTCTTT
clone size: -
J gene: TRBJ1-1
V gene: TRBV18
D gene: TRBD1

CDR3 protein: CASSLSGVPYEQYF
CDR3 DNA: TGCGCCAGCAGCCTTTCAGGGGTCCCCTACGAGCAGTACTTC
clone size: -
J gene: TRBJ2-7
V gene: TRBV5-1
D gene: -

CDR3 protein: CASSPRQRYEQYF
CDR3 DNA: TGTGCCAGCTCACCACGGCAGCGCTACGAGCAGTACTTC
clone size: -
J gene: TRBJ2-7
V gene: TRBV18
D gene: -

CDR3 protein: CASSTRGANYGYTF
CDR3 DNA: TGTGCCAGTAGTACCCGCGGGGCGAACTATGGCTACACCTTC
clone size: -
J gene: TRBJ1-2
V gene: TRBV19
D gene: -

CDR3 protein: CASSRNRDRSPYSNQPQHF
CDR3 DNA: TGTGCCAGCAGCCGCAACCGGGACAGGTCCCCATATAGCAATCAGCCCCAGCATTTT
clone size: -
J gene: TRBJ1-5
V gene: TRBV14
D gene: TRBD1

CDR3 protein: CASSVSGQKYF
CDR3 DNA: TGCGCCAGCAGCGTCTCGGGACAAAAGTATTTT
clone size: -
J gene: TRBJ2-3
V gene: TRBV5-1
D gene: -

CDR3 protein: CASSLGWEETQYF
CDR3 DNA: TGTGCCAGCAGTTTGGGCTGGGAAGAGACCCAGTACTTC
clone size: -
J gene: TRBJ2-5
V gene: TRBV12-3/TRBV12-4
D gene: -

CDR3 protein: CASRGQRTVGADTQYF
CDR3 DNA: TGTGCCAGCAGAGGTCAGCGGACCGTTGGCGCAGATACGCAGTATTTT
clone size: -
J gene: TRBJ2-3
V gene: TRBV7-2
D gene: -

CDR3 protein: CASSSQRQASYEQYF
CDR3 DNA: TGTGCCAGCAGTTCCCAACGACAGGCGTCGTACGAGCAGTACTTC
clone size: -
J gene: TRBJ2-7
V gene: TRBV6-5
D gene: -

CDR3 protein: CATSRDQGQTYEQYF
CDR3 DNA: TGTGCCACCAGCAGAGATCAGGGACAGACCTACGAGCAGTACTTC
clone size: -
J gene: TRBJ2-7
V gene: TRBV15
D gene: TRBD1

CDR3 protein: CASTSAAGHEQYF
CDR3 DNA: TGTGCCAGCACCTCTGCGGCCGGCCACGAGCAGTACTTC
clone size: few
J gene: TRBJ2-7
V gene: TRBV12-3/TRBV12-4
D gene: -

CDR3 protein: CATSRGGRGGYTF
CDR3 DNA: TGTGCCACCAGCAGAGGGGGCAGGGGAGGCTACACCTTC
clone size: -
J gene: TRBJ1-2
V gene: TRBV15
D gene: -